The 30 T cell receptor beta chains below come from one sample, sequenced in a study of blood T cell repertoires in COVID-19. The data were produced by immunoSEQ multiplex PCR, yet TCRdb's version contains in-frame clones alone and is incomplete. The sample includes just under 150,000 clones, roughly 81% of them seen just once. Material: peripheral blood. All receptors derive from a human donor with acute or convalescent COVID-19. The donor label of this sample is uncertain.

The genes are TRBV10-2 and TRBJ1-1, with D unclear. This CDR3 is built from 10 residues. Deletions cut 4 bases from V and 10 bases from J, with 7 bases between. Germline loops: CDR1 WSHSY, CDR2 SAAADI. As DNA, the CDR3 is TGCGCCAGCAGTGTCGGGAGAGCTTTCTTT. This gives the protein CASSVGRAFF.

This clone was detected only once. CDR3 sequence: CASSATLGLEGYTF. In nucleotides, the CDR3 is TGTGCCAGCTCAGCAACCCTGGGGCTTGAAGGCTACACCTTC. The rearrangement links TRBV18 to TRBJ1-2; D may be TRBD1 (5 bases). V was cut by 5 bases and J by 8 bases, with 18 bases left in between. The CDR3 covers 14 residues. CDR1 and CDR2 from the germline V gene are KGHSH and LQKENI.

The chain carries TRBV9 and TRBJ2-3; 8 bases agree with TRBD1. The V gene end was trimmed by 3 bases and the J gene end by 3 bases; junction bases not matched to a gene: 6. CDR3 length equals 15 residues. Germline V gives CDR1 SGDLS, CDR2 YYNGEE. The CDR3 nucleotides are TGTGCCAGCAGCGCCCCAGGGGGCGCGACAGATACGCAGTATTTT. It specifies CASSAPGGATDTQYF.

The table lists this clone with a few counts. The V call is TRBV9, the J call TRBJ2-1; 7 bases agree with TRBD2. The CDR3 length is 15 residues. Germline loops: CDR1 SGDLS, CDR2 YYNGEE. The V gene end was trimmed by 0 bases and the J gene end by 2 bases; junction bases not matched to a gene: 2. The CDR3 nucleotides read TGTGCCAGCAGCGTAGTGGGGACTACCTACAATGAGCAGTTCTTC. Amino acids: CASSVVGTTYNEQFF.

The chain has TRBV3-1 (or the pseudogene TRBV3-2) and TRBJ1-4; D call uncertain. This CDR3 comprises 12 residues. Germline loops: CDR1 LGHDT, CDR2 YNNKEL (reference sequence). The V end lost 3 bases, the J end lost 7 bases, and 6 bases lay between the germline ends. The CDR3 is CASSQAGEKLFF. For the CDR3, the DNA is TGTGCCAGCAGCCAGGCAGGTGAAAAACTGTTTTTT.

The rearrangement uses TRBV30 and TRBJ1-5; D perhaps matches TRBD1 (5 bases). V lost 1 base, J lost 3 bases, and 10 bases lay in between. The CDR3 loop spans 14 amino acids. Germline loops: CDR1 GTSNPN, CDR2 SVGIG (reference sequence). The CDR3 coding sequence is TGTGCCTGGAGTGGGGGGGAACCCAATCAGCCCCAGCATTTT. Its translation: CAWSGGEPNQPQHF.

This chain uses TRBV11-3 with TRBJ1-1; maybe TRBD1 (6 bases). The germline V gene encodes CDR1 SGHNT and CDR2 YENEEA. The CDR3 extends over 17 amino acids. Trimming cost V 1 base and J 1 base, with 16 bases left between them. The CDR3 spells CASSLARFQGSNTEAFF. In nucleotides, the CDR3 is TGTGCCAGCAGCTTAGCGCGGTTCCAGGGGTCGAACACTGAAGCTTTCTTT.

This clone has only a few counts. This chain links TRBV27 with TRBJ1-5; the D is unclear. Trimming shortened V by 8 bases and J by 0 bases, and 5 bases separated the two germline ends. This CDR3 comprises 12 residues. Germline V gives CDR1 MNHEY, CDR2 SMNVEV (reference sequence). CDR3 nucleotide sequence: TGTGCCAGCGGAGTTAGCAATCAGCCCCAGCATTTT. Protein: CASGVSNQPQHF.

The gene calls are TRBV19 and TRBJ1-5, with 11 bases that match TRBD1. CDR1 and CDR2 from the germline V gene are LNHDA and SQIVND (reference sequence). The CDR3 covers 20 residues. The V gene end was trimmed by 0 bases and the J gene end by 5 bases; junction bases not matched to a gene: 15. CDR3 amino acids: CASSIDPYGQGAAAHQPQHF. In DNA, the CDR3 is TGTGCCAGTAGTATAGATCCCTACGGACAGGGGGCTGCAGCTCATCAGCCCCAGCATTTT.

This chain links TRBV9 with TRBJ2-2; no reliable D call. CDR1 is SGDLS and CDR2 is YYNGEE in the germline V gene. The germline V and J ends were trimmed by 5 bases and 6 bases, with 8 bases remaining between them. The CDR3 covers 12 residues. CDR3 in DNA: TGTGCCAGCAGGGCCCGCCCCGGGGAGCTGTTTTTT. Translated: CASRARPGELFF.

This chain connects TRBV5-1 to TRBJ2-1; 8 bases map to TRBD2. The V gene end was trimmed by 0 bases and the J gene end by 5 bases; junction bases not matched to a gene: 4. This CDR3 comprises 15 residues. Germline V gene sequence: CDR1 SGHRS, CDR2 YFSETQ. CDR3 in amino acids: CASSLAGGANNEQFF. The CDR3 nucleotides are TGCGCCAGCAGCTTGGCCGGGGGGGCCAACAATGAGCAGTTCTTC.

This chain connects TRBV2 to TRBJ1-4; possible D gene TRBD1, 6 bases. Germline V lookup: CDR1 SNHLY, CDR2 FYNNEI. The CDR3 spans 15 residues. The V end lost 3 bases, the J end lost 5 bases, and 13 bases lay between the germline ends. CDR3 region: CASSDGGAPNEKLFF. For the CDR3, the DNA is TGTGCCAGCAGTGACGGGGGGGCGCCGAATGAAAAACTGTTTTTT.

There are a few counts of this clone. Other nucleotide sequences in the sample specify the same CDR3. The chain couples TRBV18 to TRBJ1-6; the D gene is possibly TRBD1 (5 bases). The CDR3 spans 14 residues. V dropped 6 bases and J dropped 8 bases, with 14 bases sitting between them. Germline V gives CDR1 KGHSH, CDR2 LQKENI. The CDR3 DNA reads TGTGCCAGCTCCCCGTCAGGAGGGGATTCACCCCTCCACTTT. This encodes CASSPSGGDSPLHF.

CDR3 coding DNA: TGTGCCAGCAGTTACGCGGACAGGGGAGGCTACACCTTC. Residues: CASSYADRGGYTF. The gene calls are TRBV6-5 and TRBJ1-2; TRBD1 matches 9 bases. CDR1 and CDR2 (germline): MNHEY, SVGAGI. The CDR3 length is 13 residues. The V segment lost 2 bases and the J segment 8 bases; nucleotides outside the gene matches: 3.

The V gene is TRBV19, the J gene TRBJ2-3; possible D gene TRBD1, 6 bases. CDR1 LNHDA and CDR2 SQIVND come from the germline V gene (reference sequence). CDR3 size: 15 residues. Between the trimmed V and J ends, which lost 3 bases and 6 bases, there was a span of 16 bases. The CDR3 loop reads CASSIGRQEWDTQYF. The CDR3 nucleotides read TGTGCCAGTAGTATTGGCAGACAGGAGTGGGATACGCAGTATTTT.

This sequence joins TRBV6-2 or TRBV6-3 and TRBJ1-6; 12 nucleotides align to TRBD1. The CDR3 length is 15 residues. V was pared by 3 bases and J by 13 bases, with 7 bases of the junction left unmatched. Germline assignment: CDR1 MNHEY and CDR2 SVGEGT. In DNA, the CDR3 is TGTGCCAGCAGTTATGGAGGGACAGGGGGCAGTCCCCTCCACTTT. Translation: CASSYGGTGGSPLHF.

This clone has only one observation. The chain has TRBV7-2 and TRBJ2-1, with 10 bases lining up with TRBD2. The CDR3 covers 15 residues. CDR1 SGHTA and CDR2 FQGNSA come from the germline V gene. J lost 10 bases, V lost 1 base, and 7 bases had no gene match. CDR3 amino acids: CASSLEFTSGTEQFF. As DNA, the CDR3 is TGTGCCAGCAGCTTAGAGTTCACTAGCGGGACAGAGCAGTTCTTC. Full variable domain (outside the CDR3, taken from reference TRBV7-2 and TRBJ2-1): GAGVSQSPSNKVTEKGKDVELRCDPISGHTALYWYRQSLGQGLEFLIYFQGNSAPDKSGLPSDRFSAERTGGSVSTLTIQRTQQEDSAVYLCASSLEFTSGTEQFFGPGTRLTVL.

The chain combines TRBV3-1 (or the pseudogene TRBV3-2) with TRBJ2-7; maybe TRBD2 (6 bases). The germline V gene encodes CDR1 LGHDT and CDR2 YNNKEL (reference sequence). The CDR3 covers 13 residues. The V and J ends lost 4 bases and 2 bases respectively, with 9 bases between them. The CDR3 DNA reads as TGTGCCAGCAGCCTGGGGGGTACCTACGAGCAGTACTTC. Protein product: CASSLGGTYEQYF.

CDR3: CASSLGLRDRESYEQYV. CDR3 DNA sequence: TGTGCCAGCAGCTTAGGCCTCCGGGACAGGGAGTCCTACGAGCAGTACGTC. This sequence joins TRBV7-9 and TRBJ2-7; 9 nucleotides align to TRBD1. Germline assignment: CDR1 SEHNR and CDR2 FQNEAQ (reference sequence). This CDR3 contains 17 residues. V was clipped by 1 base and J by 1 base; unmatched bases: 8.

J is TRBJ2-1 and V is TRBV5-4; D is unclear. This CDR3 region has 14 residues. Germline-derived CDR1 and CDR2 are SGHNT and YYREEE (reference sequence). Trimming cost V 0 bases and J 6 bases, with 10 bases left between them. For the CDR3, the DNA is TGTGCCAGCAGCTTGGACGGTATGATCAATGAGCAGTTCTTC. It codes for CASSLDGMINEQFF.

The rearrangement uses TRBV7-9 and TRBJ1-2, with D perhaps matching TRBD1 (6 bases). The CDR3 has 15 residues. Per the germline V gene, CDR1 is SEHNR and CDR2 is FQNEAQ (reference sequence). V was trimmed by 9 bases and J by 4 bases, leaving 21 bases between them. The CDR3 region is CASHPGGQLGYGYTF. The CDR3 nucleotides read TGTGCCAGTCACCCGGGAGGACAGTTGGGCTATGGCTACACCTTC.

CDR3 protein: CASSLLTENSPLHF. The CDR3 DNA is TGCGCCAGCAGCTTGTTAACAGAAAATTCACCCCTCCACTTT. The chain couples TRBV5-1 to TRBJ1-6; D unclear. CDR3 length equals 14 residues. The V end was cut by 1 base, the J end by 7 bases, with 9 bases between. The germline CDR1 and CDR2 sequences are SGHRS and YFSETQ.

CDR3 protein: CASRTATPTPLSGNTIYF. CDR3 DNA: TGTGCCAGCAGGACAGCCACACCAACTCCCCTCTCTGGAAACACCATATATTTT. V and J are TRBV6-4 and TRBJ1-3; D possibly corresponds to TRBD1 (5 bases). CDR1 and CDR2 (germline): MRHNA, SNTAGT. CDR3 length: 18 residues. Trimming removed 6 bases at V and 0 bases at J, with 21 bases between.

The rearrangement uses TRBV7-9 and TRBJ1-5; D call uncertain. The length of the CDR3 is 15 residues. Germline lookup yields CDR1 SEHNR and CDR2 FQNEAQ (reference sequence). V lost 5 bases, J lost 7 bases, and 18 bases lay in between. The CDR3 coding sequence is TGTGCCAGCAGCGCGGACGAGGCCCGGGGACAGCCCCAGCATTTT. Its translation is CASSADEARGQPQHF.

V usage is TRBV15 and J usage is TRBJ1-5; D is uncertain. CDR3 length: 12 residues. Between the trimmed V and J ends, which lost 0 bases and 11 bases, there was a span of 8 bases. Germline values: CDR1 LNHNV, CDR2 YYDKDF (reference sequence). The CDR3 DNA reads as TGTGCCACCAGCAGAGAGGGCATAACCCAGCATTTT. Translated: CATSREGITQHF.

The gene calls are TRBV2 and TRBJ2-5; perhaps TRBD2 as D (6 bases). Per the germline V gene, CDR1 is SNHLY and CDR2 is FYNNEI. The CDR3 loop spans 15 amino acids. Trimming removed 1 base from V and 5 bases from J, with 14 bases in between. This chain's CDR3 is CASSEGGGWVETQYF. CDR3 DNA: TGTGCCAGCAGTGAAGGTGGAGGGTGGGTGGAGACCCAGTACTTC.

CDR3 protein: CASSVGAQETQYF. DNA of the CDR3: TGTGCCAGCAGTGTGGGGGCTCAAGAGACCCAGTACTTC. The chain links TRBV2 to TRBJ2-5; a weak D match, TRBD1 (6 bases). V gave up 4 bases and J gave up 2 bases, with 8 bases separating them. The CDR3 covers 13 residues. Germline V lookup: CDR1 SNHLY, CDR2 FYNNEI. Drawing the rest from reference TRBV2 and TRBJ2-5, the complete variable domain is EPEVTQTPSHQVTQMGQEVILRCVPISNHLYFYWYRQILGQKVEFLVSFYNNEISEKSEIFDDQFSVERPDGSNFTLKIRSTKLEDSAMYFCASSVGAQETQYFGPGTRLLVL.

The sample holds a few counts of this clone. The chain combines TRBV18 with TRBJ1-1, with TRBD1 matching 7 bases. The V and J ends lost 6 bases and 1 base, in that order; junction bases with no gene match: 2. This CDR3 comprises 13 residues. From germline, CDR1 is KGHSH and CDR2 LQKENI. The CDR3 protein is CASSGTENTEAFF. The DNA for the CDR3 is TGTGCCAGCTCCGGGACAGAGAACACTGAAGCTTTCTTT. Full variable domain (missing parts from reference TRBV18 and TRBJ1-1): NAGVMQNPRHLVRRRGQEARLRCSPMKGHSHVYWYRQLPEEGLKFMVYLQKENIIDESGMPKERFSAEFPKEGPSILRIQQVVRGDSAAYFCASSGTENTEAFFGQGTRLTVV.

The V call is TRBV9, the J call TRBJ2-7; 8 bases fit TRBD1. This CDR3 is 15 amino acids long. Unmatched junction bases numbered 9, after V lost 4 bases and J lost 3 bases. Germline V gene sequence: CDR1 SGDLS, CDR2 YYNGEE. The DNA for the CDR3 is TGTGCCAGCAGCTATGGACAGGGTAGGGGCTACGAGCAGTACTTC. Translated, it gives CASSYGQGRGYEQYF.

CDR3 sequence: CASSPGQAPTGYGYTF. DNA for the CDR3: TGTGCCAGCAGCCCAGGACAGGCCCCTACGGGATATGGCTACACCTTC. V is TRBV5-4 and J is TRBJ1-2, with TRBD1 matching 7 bases. Trimming at V came to 4 bases and at J to 5 bases, leaving 14 bases not matched to a gene. From germline, CDR1 is SGHNT and CDR2 YYREEE (reference sequence). The CDR3 consists of 16 residues.